The 25 T cell receptor beta chains presented below share a single source sample, sequenced in a study of tumor and adjacent non-tumor tissue in lung cancer. This sample's RNA came from whole unsorted tissue. The normal lung tissue was taken more than 3 cm from the tumor edge. The library came from three nested PCR rounds adapted from ARM-PCR protocols. TCRdb reanalysed the multiplex PCR reads using MiXCR and keeps one entry per CDR3 protein. The sample lists 70,000 to 95,000 distinct CDR3 sequences, about 80% occurring once. Sequenced: distant non-tumor lung tissue. Receptor source: a man in his 70s with non-small cell lung cancer.

On this clonotype: Relative to the germline gene, one junction end is altered; a read error may explain this. The chain uses TRBV29-1 and TRBJ2-5; D possibly corresponds to TRBD1 (6 bases). CDR3 size: 13 residues. The V gene's germline CDR1 is SQVTM and CDR2 ANQGSEA. This CDR3 is CSVADRLQETRCF. The CDR3 region has the DNA TGCAGTGTGGCCGACAGGCTCCAAGAGACCCGGTGCTTC.

This clonotype was counted between two and nine times. V gene TRBV7-2 combines with J gene TRBJ2-7, with D perhaps TRBD1 (6 bases). The V and J ends lost 2 bases and 1 base respectively, with 12 bases between them. The CDR3 is 15 residues long. From germline, CDR1 is SGHTA and CDR2 FQGNSA. CDR3 loop: CASSLSPDSSYEQYF. CDR3 DNA sequence: TGTGCCAGCAGCTTATCCCCGGACAGTTCCTACGAGCAGTACTTC. Together with reference TRBV7-2 and TRBJ2-7, the CDR3 gives the full variable domain: GAGVSQSPSNKVTEKGKDVELRCDPISGHTALYWYRQSLGQGLEFLIYFQGNSAPDKSGLPSDRFSAERTGGSVSTLTIQRTQQEDSAVYLCASSLSPDSSYEQYFGPGTRLTVT.

With respect to this clonotype: Given the absence of the conserved phenylalanine or tryptophan at the CDR3 end, a read error is likely. The chain links TRBV11-2 to TRBJ1-6, with D unclear. The CDR3 is 15 amino acids. Trimming stripped 9 bases from V and 7 bases from J, with 19 bases between. Germline CDR1 is SGHAT and CDR2 is FQNNGV. CDR3 protein: CARSVRTDGNSPLHY. In DNA, the CDR3 is TGTGCCAGAAGCGTAAGGACGGATGGGAATTCACCCCTCCACTAT.

Regarding this clonotype: An end of the junction differs from the germline gene, which may be a read error. The genes are TRBV11-2 and TRBJ2-2; TRBD1 matches 7 bases. The CDR3 runs 16 residues. CDR1 and CDR2 (germline): SGHAT, FQNNGV. Written as DNA, the CDR3 is TGTACCGACAGCTTAGTGGCCACAGGGGTTGCCGGGGAGCTATTTTTT. Translating it yields CTDSLVATGVAGELFF.

This clonotype showed up just once. The V gene is TRBV5-1, the J gene TRBJ1-2; no firm D call. The V and J ends lost 5 bases and 0 bases respectively, with 11 bases between them. The CDR3 has 14 amino acids. In germline, CDR1 is SGHRS, CDR2 YFSETQ. The DNA of the CDR3 is TGCGCCAGCAGGGTGGCGACGCCTAACTATGGCTACACCTTC. Protein sequence: CASRVATPNYGYTF.

A remark on this clonotype: One base away lies a much larger clone, so this may be a sequencing read error. The chain links TRBV7-9 to TRBJ2-3; D may be TRBD2 (7 bases). In germline, CDR1 is SEHNR, CDR2 FQNEAQ (reference sequence). The V end lost 6 bases, the J end lost 3 bases, and 19 bases lay between the germline ends. The CDR3 extends over 16 amino acids. The CDR3 nucleotides read TGTGCCAGCAGTGGACTAACGGGGGGCGGGACAGATACGCAGTATTTT. Its translation is CASSGLTGGGTDTQYF.

Details on this clonotype: A read error is likely, as this CDR3 ends without the conserved phenylalanine or tryptophan. The genes are TRBV28 and TRBJ1-2, with D perhaps TRBD1 (6 bases). V lost 1 base, J lost 7 bases, and 22 bases lay in between. CDR1 and CDR2 from the germline V gene are MDHEN and SYDVKM. This CDR3 has 17 residues. CDR3 amino acids: CASSLLSGTGGTRGYTI. CDR3 nucleotides: TGTGCCAGCAGTTTATTATCGGGCACTGGGGGCACTCGTGGCTACACCATC.

This clonotype was seen many times. The V call is TRBV6-6, the J call TRBJ2-7; 7 positions match TRBD1. J gave up 5 bases and V 5 bases, and 6 bases lay outside the gene matches. Germline V lookup: CDR1 MNHNY, CDR2 SVGAGI (reference sequence). The CDR3 has 13 amino acids. CDR3 loop: CASSAQGLHEQYF. The CDR3 DNA reads as TGTGCCAGCAGTGCACAGGGGCTCCACGAGCAGTACTTC.

A remark on this clonotype: Since the CDR3 does not end with the conserved phenylalanine or tryptophan, this likely comes from a read error. The chain has TRBV14 and TRBJ1-2, with D maybe TRBD1 (5 bases). CDR3 length equals 14 residues. The V gene's germline CDR1 is SGHDN and CDR2 FVKESK. V lost 4 bases, J lost 5 bases, and 14 bases lay in between. The CDR3 DNA is TGTGCCAGCAGCCGAAACAGGAGAGAGTATGGCTACACCTCC. This codes for CASSRNRREYGYTS.

This chain joins TRBV11-2 and TRBJ1-2; D not resolved. V was cut by 1 base and J by 2 bases, with 5 bases left in between. CDR3 length: 13 amino acids. CDR1 SGHAT and CDR2 FQNNGV come from the germline V gene. The CDR3 nucleotides are TGTGCCAGCAGCTTAGCGTGGAACTATGGCTACACCTTC. It translates to CASSLAWNYGYTF. Looking up the rest from reference TRBV11-2 and TRBJ1-2 gives the full variable domain: EAGVAQSPRYKIIEKRQSVAFWCNPISGHATLYWYQQILGQGPKLLIQFQNNGVVDDSQLPKDRFSAERLKGVDSTLKIQPAKLEDSAVYLCASSLAWNYGYTFGSGTRLTVV.

This chain connects TRBV5-6 to TRBJ1-2; the match to TRBD1 covers 7 bases. J gave up 1 base and V 5 bases, and 8 bases lay outside the gene matches. The germline V gene has CDR1 SGHDT and CDR2 YYEEEE. The CDR3 loop spans 15 amino acids. In nucleotides, the CDR3 is TGTGCCAGCAGTGGCGCGACAGGGATTAACTATGGCTACACCTTC. Amino acids: CASSGATGINYGYTF.

V is TRBV6-2 or TRBV6-3 and J is TRBJ1-5; possible D gene TRBD1, 5 bases. The CDR3 is 15 residues long. Trimming pared 10 bases from V and 2 bases from J, leaving 18 bases between. The germline CDR1 and CDR2 sequences are MNHEY and SVGEGT. CDR3 region: CAISQNLGGNQPQHF. The CDR3 DNA follows: TGTGCCATTAGTCAGAACCTGGGGGGCAATCAGCCCCAGCATTTT.

About this clonotype: The junction does not match germline at one end; this may be a read error. This chain links TRBV6-2 or TRBV6-3 with TRBJ1-5; a possible D gene is TRBD1 (5 bases). The germline gives CDR1 MNHEY, CDR2 SVGEGT. The CDR3 loop spans 19 amino acids. In DNA, the CDR3 is TGTGCCAGCAATTACTCGATTGGGGGTACAAGAGCGAGCACTCAACCCCAGCATTTT. This encodes CASNYSIGGTRASTQPQHF.

DNA for the CDR3: TGTGCCAGCAGGATCGACACCCGGAAGCAGTTCTTC. This codes for CASRIDTRKQFF. The V call is TRBV6-5, the J call TRBJ2-1; D gene ambiguous. V was pared by 6 bases and J by 11 bases, with 14 bases between. The CDR3 sequence is 12 residues long. The germline V gene has CDR1 MNHEY and CDR2 SVGAGI.

Notes on this clonotype: A much larger clone sits a single nucleotide away, making a read error possible. This chain uses TRBV28 with TRBJ1-5; 10 bases map to TRBD1. Germline V lookup: CDR1 MDHEN, CDR2 SYDVKM. With 5 bases clipped from V and 3 bases from J, the junction kept 10 bases outside the gene matches. This CDR3 region has 17 residues. The CDR3 nucleotides read TGTGCCAGCAGTCTCGAGGACAGGGGGGTCGACAATCAGCCCCAGCATTTT. Translated: CASSLEDRGVDNQPQHF. The whole variable domain, remainder taken from reference TRBV28 and TRBJ1-5, is DVKVTQSSRYLVKRTGEKVFLECVQDMDHENMFWYRQDPGLGLRLIYFSYDVKMKEKGDIPEGYSVSREKKERFSLILESASTNQTSMYLCASSLEDRGVDNQPQHFGDGTRLSIL.

A word on this clonotype: One junction end disagrees with the germline gene, perhaps due to a read error. The chain couples TRBV20-1 to TRBJ2-5, with D perhaps matching TRBD1 or TRBD2 (6 bases each). The CDR3 spans 14 residues. Germline V CDR1 and CDR2: DFQATT, SNEGSKA (reference sequence). The CDR3 loop reads CGAPGVGGQETQYF. The CDR3, as DNA: TGCGGTGCCCCGGGTGTTGGGGGGCAAGAGACCCAGTATTTC.

Worth noting for this clonotype: One base away lies a much larger clone, so this may be a sequencing read error. The chain combines TRBV5-6 with TRBJ2-4; D may be TRBD1 or TRBD2 (6 bases each). The CDR3 sequence is 16 residues long. From germline, CDR1 is SGHDT and CDR2 YYEEEE. Trimming pared 3 bases from V and 3 bases from J, leaving 16 bases between. The CDR3 DNA reads TGTGCCAGCAGCTCCTGCGGGACACCTCTCAAAAACATTCAGTACTTC. Translation gives CASSSCGTPLKNIQYF.

This clonotype is a singleton in its sample. This CDR3 fails to terminate in the conserved phenylalanine or tryptophan, so it likely reflects a read error. The chain uses TRBV9 and TRBJ1-1; D remains ambiguous. Germline values: CDR1 SGDLS, CDR2 YYNGEE. V shed 0 bases and J shed 4 bases, with 10 bases lying between them. The CDR3 has 14 residues. CDR3 region: CASSVVAGSTEAFI. CDR3 bases: TGTGCCAGCAGCGTAGTAGCTGGGAGCACTGAAGCTTTCATT.

Concerning this clonotype itself: In this CDR3 the conserved last residue, phenylalanine or tryptophan, is missing, so a read error is likely. The DNA is left out, because the CDR3 cannot be placed on it with certainty; the CDR3 is given as TCRdb lists it. The J gene is TRBJ2-7, the V gene TRBV4-3; no check of the table's D call, TRBD1, against the DNA was made. Counting both end residues, the CDR3 totals 15 amino acids. Germline loops: CDR1 LGHNA, CDR2 YSLEER. The CDR3: CASSHTTKGFQEHYY.

With respect to this clonotype: A much bigger clone sits one base away, suggesting this may be a read error. The chain recombines TRBV28 with TRBJ1-1; 11 bases are shared with TRBD1. Germline assignment: CDR1 MDHEN and CDR2 SYDVKM. The CDR3 sequence is 15 residues long. Trimming took 4 bases from V and 5 from J; bases not matched to a gene: 6. CDR3 DNA sequence: TGTGCCAGCAGTTCATGGGGACAGGGGGGTACTGAAGCTTTCTTT. It yields the protein CASSSWGQGGTEAFF.

This clonotype was counted once. J is TRBJ2-1 and V is TRBV11-1; D might be TRBD2 (6 bases). CDR1 and CDR2 (germline): SGHAT, FQDESV (reference sequence). The CDR3 length is 13 residues. The CDR3 DNA is TGTACCGGCAGCTCGGGAGTTGGCAATGAGCAGTTCTTC. Encoded protein: CTGSSGVGNEQFF.

Regarding this clonotype: This may be a read error: a much more frequent sequence differs by one nucleotide. This CDR3 is missing its conserved last phenylalanine or tryptophan, likely due to a read error. The DNA of the CDR3 is TGCAGTGCTGCACCGGGACTTCAAGAGACCCAGTACTTA. Its translation: CSAAPGLQETQYL. The chain recombines TRBV20-1 with TRBJ2-5; tentatively, D is TRBD2 (6 bases). Germline CDR1 reads DFQATT; CDR2 reads SNEGSKA (reference sequence). Trimming removed 5 bases from V and 2 bases from J, with 12 bases in between. The CDR3 has 13 amino acids.

The V gene is TRBV29-1, the J gene TRBJ1-1; D is unresolved. The germline CDR1 and CDR2 sequences are SQVTM and ANQGSEA. V lost 5 bases and J 11 bases, leaving 12 bases between the germline ends. The CDR3 length is 10 residues. For the CDR3, the DNA is TGCAGCGTTATGGTCCACCCCGCTTTCTTT. Translation gives CSVMVHPAFF. Combining the CDR3 with reference TRBV29-1 and TRBJ1-1 gives the whole variable domain SAVISQKPSRDICQRGTSLTIQCQVDSQVTMMFWYRQQPGQSLTLIATANQGSEATYESGFVIDKFPISRPNLTFSTLTVSNMSPEDSSIYLCSVMVHPAFFGQGTRLTVV.

As regards this clonotype: The junction differs from germline at one of its ends, possibly a read error. This chain uses TRBV6-1 with TRBJ2-7; D remains ambiguous. The CDR3 loop spans 12 amino acids. Germline assignment: CDR1 MNHNS and CDR2 SASEGT. CDR3 coding DNA: TGTGCGAGCAGTGGGGATACCTACGAGCAATACTTC. Amino acids: CASSGDTYEQYF.

This chain connects TRBV12-3 or TRBV12-4 to TRBJ2-7, with 10 bases identical to TRBD2. V lost 7 bases, J lost 2 bases, and 8 bases stayed unmatched. The CDR3 sequence is 15 residues long. The CDR3 here is CASTSTSGKPYEQYF. The CDR3 DNA follows: TGTGCCAGCACTTCAACTAGCGGGAAGCCCTACGAGCAGTACTTC.